These T cell receptor beta chains were read from a single sample in a study of PD-L1 blockade in urothelial cancer. Only in-frame clones appear in the TCRdb table, and some are missing; sequencing was by immunoSEQ multiplex PCR. Of some 110,000 clones listed, 85% to 90% are singletons. The input for sequencing was PBMCs, taken around atezolizumab (anti-PD-L1) treatment. The receptors shown here come from a man in his sixties with urothelial cancer. Each CDR3 is given with its conserved first and last residue. A D gene is named only where the DNA matches it firmly. Size values are once, few and many counts, or a class for expanded clones, and some rows have none.

cdr3_nt cdr3_aa clone_size j_call v_call cdr3_length d_call
TGTGCCAGCAGCTTAGGGGCGGGAGCTAGCACAGATACGCAGTATTTT CASSLGAGASTDTQYF . TRBJ2-3 TRBV7-3 16 TRBD2
TGTGCCAGCAGCTCAAGCGGGGGAGAGACCCAGTACTTC CASSSSGGETQYF . TRBJ2-5 TRBV7-9 13 TRBD2
TGTGCCAGCAGCTTTACTAGCGGGAGCACAGATACGCAGTATTTT CASSFTSGSTDTQYF . TRBJ2-3 TRBV7-2 15 TRBD2
TGCAGCGTGCGGGAGTTTACCTACAATGAGCAGTTCTTC CSVREFTYNEQFF . TRBJ2-1 TRBV29-1 13 TRBD2
TGCAGCGTGCAGCCCGGGACAGGGAGCTACGAGCAGTACTTC CSVQPGTGSYEQYF . TRBJ2-7 TRBV29-1 14 TRBD1
TGTGCCAGCAAGCCGGGGAGAAACACTGAAGCTTTCTTT CASKPGRNTEAFF few TRBJ1-1 TRBV7-9 13 .
TGTGCCAGCAGCCAGGGGCCCCTGATCGCGAACACCGGGGAGCTGTTTTTT CASSQGPLIANTGELFF . TRBJ2-2 TRBV2 17 .
TGTGCCAGTAGTAGACAGGCCGTAGGTGTGGAGCAGTACTTC CASSRQAVGVEQYF once TRBJ2-7 TRBV19 14 .
TGTGCCATCAGTGAGTCTACAGGGGTCTCTGGAAACACCATATATTTT CAISESTGVSGNTIYF . TRBJ1-3 TRBV10-3 16 TRBD1
TGTGCCAGAAGCACAGTCCCGACGCCCTATGGCTACACCTTC CARSTVPTPYGYTF . TRBJ1-2 TRBV5-3 14 .
TGTGCCAGCAGCCCCGTAGCTAACTATGGCTACACCTTC CASSPVANYGYTF once TRBJ1-2 TRBV28 13 .
TGTGCCAGCAGCTTGGGAGGGACAGGGTCAGATACGCAGTATTTT CASSLGGTGSDTQYF . TRBJ2-3 TRBV5-4 15 TRBD1
TGTGCCAGTAGGACGGAGACTGTCAATCAGCCCCAGCATTTT CASRTETVNQPQHF . TRBJ1-5 TRBV19 14 .
TGTGCCAGCAGCTGGAAGGGGGAGGGCCCAGATACGCAGTATTTT CASSWKGEGPDTQYF . TRBJ2-3 TRBV11-2 15 .
TGTGCCAGCAGTTCCGGGATCAACACCGGGGAGCTGTTTTTT CASSSGINTGELFF once TRBJ2-2 TRBV28 14 .
TGTGCCAGCATCCGCGGGGGGACGGAGACCTACGAGCAGTACTTC CASIRGGTETYEQYF . TRBJ2-7 TRBV2 15 TRBD2
TGTGCCAGCAGCACAGACCCCGACAATGGTGAGCAGTTCTTC CASSTDPDNGEQFF few TRBJ2-1 TRBV9 14 .
TGTGCCTGGAGTGTAGGGGTCCTGCGCGAGCAGTACTTC CAWSVGVLREQYF . TRBJ2-7 TRBV30 13 .
TGCGCCAGCAGCTTCGCCAGGGAGGAAAACGAGCAGTACTTC CASSFAREENEQYF . TRBJ2-7 TRBV5-1 14 .
TGTGCCAGCAGCTTAGACTGGGAAGCTTTCTTT CASSLDWEAFF . TRBJ1-1 TRBV7-2 11 .
TGTGCCAGTAGTATATCTACAGATACGCAGTATTTT CASSISTDTQYF . TRBJ2-3 TRBV19 12 .
TGCGCCAGCAGTACCTTACGGACAGGGGAGGGATACGAGCAGTACTTC CASSTLRTGEGYEQYF . TRBJ2-7 TRBV5-1 16 TRBD1
TGTGCCAGCAGCCCAGCGTGGACTGAAGCTTTCTTT CASSPAWTEAFF . TRBJ1-1 TRBV7-9 12 .
TGTGCCAGCTGCCGGGACGCGGGGAACGAGCAGTACTTC CASCRDAGNEQYF . TRBJ2-7 TRBV2 13 .